Following are 22 T cell receptor beta chains from one sample sequenced in a study of CD8 T cells in Susac syndrome. Roughly 0.5 to 1 ug RNA was reverse transcribed with random hexamers. TCRdb called the immunoSEQ multiplex PCR reads again in MiXCR, with one record for every CDR3 protein. The profile covers over 200,000 distinct CDR3 sequences, with 85% to 95% appearing a single time and approximately 0.082% taken by the ten largest. Sequencing input: CD4+ T cells from PBMCs. The receptors originated from a human donor with multiple sclerosis.

The gene calls are TRBV30 and TRBJ2-5; 8 nucleotides agree with TRBD1. CDR1 GTSNPN and CDR2 SVGIG come from the germline V gene (reference sequence). With V trimmed by 4 bases and J by 5 bases, 3 bases remained unmatched. CDR3 length: 12 residues. CDR3 DNA: TGTGCCTGGACAGGGGGCGGGGAGACCCAGTACTTC. This codes for CAWTGGGETQYF. Looking up the rest from reference TRBV30 and TRBJ2-5 gives the full variable domain: SQTIHQWPATLVQPVGSPLSLECTVEGTSNPNLYWYRQAAGRGLQLLFYSVGIGQISSEVPQNLSASRPQDRQFILSSKKLLLSDSGFYLCAWTGGGETQYFGPGTRLLVL.

The V gene is TRBV9, the J gene TRBJ2-2, with unresolved D. CDR3 length: 15 residues. The V end lost 0 bases, the J end lost 5 bases, and 11 bases lay between the germline ends. CDR1 SGDLS and CDR2 YYNGEE come from the germline V gene. CDR3 bases: TGTGCCAGCAGCGTAGAGCCAGTAATAACCGGGGAGCTGTTTTTT. Its protein product is CASSVEPVITGELFF.

CDR3 in DNA: TGCAGCGTCCGCTGGGACACCCTGAACACTGAAGCTTTCTTT. This encodes CSVRWDTLNTEAFF. The genes are TRBV29-1 and TRBJ1-1; a possible D gene is TRBD1 (6 bases). Per the germline V gene, CDR1 is SQVTM and CDR2 is ANQGSEA. V lost 6 bases to trimming and J lost 0 bases, with 14 bases between them. The length of the CDR3 is 14 residues. Full variable domain (remainder filled in from reference TRBV29-1 and TRBJ1-1): SAVISQKPSRDICQRGTSLTIQCQVDSQVTMMFWYRQQPGQSLTLIATANQGSEATYESGFVIDKFPISRPNLTFSTLTVSNMSPEDSSIYLCSVRWDTLNTEAFFGQGTRLTVV.

J is TRBJ1-6 and V is TRBV9; D is unclear. Trimming shortened V by 3 bases and J by 7 bases, and 17 bases separated the two germline ends. CDR3 length: 16 residues. Germline CDR1 is SGDLS and CDR2 is YYNGEE. The CDR3, as DNA: TGTGCCAGCAGCGGGCCTCGAGTGGACGCCAATTCACCCCTCCACTTT. Translating it yields CASSGPRVDANSPLHF.

The gene calls are TRBV2 and TRBJ2-5; either TRBD1 or TRBD2 may fit D (5 bases each). V lost 5 bases, J lost 4 bases, and 17 bases lay in between. The CDR3 runs to 15 residues. In germline, CDR1 is SNHLY, CDR2 FYNNEI. The CDR3 DNA follows: TGTGCCAGCAGTCGCGAGGGGCAAGCATCAGAGACCCAGTACTTC. It translates to CASSREGQASETQYF. The entire variable domain, with the rest obtained from reference TRBV2 and TRBJ2-5, is as follows: EPEVTQTPSHQVTQMGQEVILRCVPISNHLYFYWYRQILGQKVEFLVSFYNNEISEKSEIFDDQFSVERPDGSNFTLKIRSTKLEDSAMYFCASSREGQASETQYFGPGTRLLVL.

The rearrangement joins TRBV19 to TRBJ2-7; D remains unclear. Deletions cut 7 bases from V and 0 bases from J, with 10 bases between. The CDR3 covers 13 residues. Germline V gene sequence: CDR1 LNHDA, CDR2 SQIVND (reference sequence). CDR3 sequence: CASTDVSSYEQYF. CDR3 DNA: TGTGCCAGTACCGACGTCAGCTCCTACGAGCAGTACTTC. The entire variable domain, with the rest obtained from reference TRBV19 and TRBJ2-7, is as follows: DGGITQSPKYLFRKEGQNVTLSCEQNLNHDAMYWYRQDPGQGLRLIYYSQIVNDFQKGDIAEGYSVSREKKESFPLTVTSAQKNPTAFYLCASTDVSSYEQYFGPGTRLTVT.

This chain uses TRBV3-1 with TRBJ2-6; 8 positions match TRBD1. Trimming cost V 3 bases and J 4 bases; bases outside gene matches: 8. From germline, CDR1 is LGHDT and CDR2 YNNKEL (reference sequence). This CDR3 spans 17 amino acids. The CDR3 bases are TGTGCCAGCAGCCAGACAGGGGTACCCTCGGGGGCCAACGTCCTGACTTTC. It specifies CASSQTGVPSGANVLTF.

V is TRBV20-1 and J is TRBJ2-1; maybe TRBD1 (7 bases). CDR1 DFQATT and CDR2 SNEGSKA come from the germline V gene (reference sequence). The CDR3 spans 15 residues. Trimming pared 6 bases from V and 4 bases from J, leaving 19 bases between. CDR3 sequence (DNA): TGCAGTGCCAGGGGGGAAGGGGGGAGGTACAATGAGCAGTTCTTC. Encoded protein: CSARGEGGRYNEQFF.

The chain combines TRBV5-1 with TRBJ2-2; D not resolved. Germline CDR1 is SGHRS and CDR2 is YFSETQ. Trimming took 2 bases from V and 8 from J, leaving 16 bases between them. The CDR3 spans 15 residues. CDR3 DNA sequence: TGCGCCAGCAGCTTCGTGGTCCAGAGGTCAGGGGAGCTGTTTTTT. This encodes CASSFVVQRSGELFF.

The rearrangement links TRBV20-1 to TRBJ2-2; TRBD2 aligns across 11 bases. Germline CDR1 DFQATT, CDR2 SNEGSKA (reference sequence). The CDR3 runs 16 residues. With 3 bases clipped from V and 4 bases from J, the junction kept 7 bases outside the gene matches. The CDR3 DNA follows: TGCAGTGCTAGCAAGAGGACTAGCGGGTCCACCGGGGAGCTGTTTTTT. As protein: CSASKRTSGSTGELFF.

V usage is TRBV9 and J usage is TRBJ2-7; 10 bases agree with TRBD2. Germline V lookup: CDR1 SGDLS, CDR2 YYNGEE. V shed 4 bases, J shed 2 bases, and the junction held 6 bases outside the gene matches. The CDR3 consists of 15 residues. This CDR3 reads CASSFERGGPYEQYV. The DNA for the CDR3 is TGTGCCAGCAGCTTCGAGCGGGGGGGTCCCTACGAGCAGTACGTC.

The CDR3 DNA reads as TGCAGCGTTGAATCTAGCGCAGATACCACCCCAGCTTTCTTT. Protein: CSVESSADTTPAFF. The chain has TRBV29-1 and TRBJ1-1; D call uncertain. The V end was cut by 2 bases, the J end by 10 bases, with 20 bases between. Germline loops: CDR1 SQVTM, CDR2 ANQGSEA. The CDR3 is 14 residues long.

The CDR3 DNA reads as TGTGCCAGCAGCAACTATGGGGCGGCGGACAAAGCTTTCTTT. Protein sequence: CASSNYGAADKAFF. V gene TRBV3-1 combines with J gene TRBJ1-1, with TRBD1 as a possible D gene (5 bases). The CDR3 covers 14 residues. Per the germline V gene, CDR1 is LGHDT and CDR2 is YNNKEL (reference sequence). Trimming pared 5 bases from V and 9 bases from J, leaving 19 bases between. Full variable domain (outside the CDR3, taken from reference TRBV3-1 and TRBJ1-1): DTAVSQTPKYLVTQMGNDKSIKCEQNLGHDTMYWYKQDSKKFLKIMFSYNNKELIINETVPNRFSPKSPDKAHLNLHINSLELGDSAVYFCASSNYGAADKAFFGQGTRLTVV.

This chain connects TRBV14 to TRBJ2-6; no firm D call. Germline V lookup: CDR1 SGHDN, CDR2 FVKESK. The CDR3 is 15 residues long. Trimming took 4 bases from V and 2 from J, leaving 9 bases between them. CDR3 region: CASSLNQAGANVLTF. For the CDR3, the DNA is TGTGCCAGCAGCCTAAATCAGGCTGGGGCCAACGTCCTGACTTTC.

CDR3 residues: CASSLGRTRGQAFF. DNA for the CDR3: TGTGCCAGCAGTTTAGGACGCACCAGGGGGCAAGCTTTCTTT. The chain couples TRBV12-3 or TRBV12-4 to TRBJ1-1; 8 bases agree with TRBD1. The CDR3 extends over 14 amino acids. Trimming took 1 base from V and 9 from J; bases not matched to a gene: 7.

The V call is TRBV27, the J call TRBJ2-5; tentatively, D is TRBD2 (6 bases). Germline lookup yields CDR1 MNHEY and CDR2 SMNVEV (reference sequence). V was shortened by 6 bases and J by 5 bases, with 13 bases between the two germline ends. The CDR3 has 13 amino acids. CDR3 in DNA: TGTGCCAGCAGGCAAACTAGCAGGGAGACCCAGTACTTC. Translated: CASRQTSRETQYF.

The chain uses TRBV21-1 and TRBJ2-7. TRBV21-1 is flagged as a pseudogene. The CDR3 runs 13 residues. The CDR3 coding sequence is TGTGCCAGCAGCCACTCAGCCTCCTACGAGCAGTACGTC. It yields the protein CASSHSASYEQYV.

V gene TRBV10-3 combines with J gene TRBJ2-2; 7 bases agree with TRBD1. CDR1 and CDR2 from the germline V gene are ENHRY and SYGVKD. This CDR3 has 17 amino acids. The V segment lost 6 bases and the J segment 3 bases; nucleotides outside the gene matches: 13. DNA of the CDR3: TGTGCCATCAGGGGTTCGACAGGGCTCGGCGACACCGGGGAGCTGTTTTTT. Protein: CAIRGSTGLGDTGELFF.

This clonotype was seen a single time. The rearrangement links TRBV29-1 to TRBJ2-3, with D possibly being TRBD2 (6 bases). Germline values: CDR1 SQVTM, CDR2 ANQGSEA. Trimming pared 3 bases from V and 9 bases from J, leaving 7 bases between. The CDR3 extends over 10 amino acids. This chain's CDR3 is CSVDRGTQYF. The CDR3 coding sequence is TGCAGCGTTGATCGGGGGACGCAGTATTTT.

This sequence joins TRBV20-1 and TRBJ2-5; a possible D gene is TRBD1 (5 bases). The V and J ends lost 6 bases and 3 bases respectively, with 11 bases between them. CDR1 is DFQATT and CDR2 is SNEGSKA in the germline V gene (reference sequence). The CDR3 extends over 12 amino acids. The CDR3 nucleotides are TGCAGTGCACCAAGGGGAAAAGAGACCCAGTACTTC. It translates to CSAPRGKETQYF.

This chain joins TRBV12-3 or TRBV12-4 and TRBJ2-5; D is unresolved. V shed 5 bases and J shed 1 base, with 11 bases lying between them. The CDR3 has 14 residues. The CDR3 DNA reads TGTGCCAGCAGTCCCCTGCGGCCCCAAGAGACCCAGTACTTC. Protein sequence: CASSPLRPQETQYF.

V and J are TRBV7-2 and TRBJ2-1; D uncertain. Trimming took off 6 bases at V and 0 bases at J, with 6 bases between the two ends. There are 13 residues in the CDR3. CDR1 and CDR2 from the germline V gene are SGHTA and FQGNSA. CDR3 in DNA: TGTGCCAGCAGAGAGGACTCCTACAATGAGCAGTTCTTC. Protein: CASREDSYNEQFF.